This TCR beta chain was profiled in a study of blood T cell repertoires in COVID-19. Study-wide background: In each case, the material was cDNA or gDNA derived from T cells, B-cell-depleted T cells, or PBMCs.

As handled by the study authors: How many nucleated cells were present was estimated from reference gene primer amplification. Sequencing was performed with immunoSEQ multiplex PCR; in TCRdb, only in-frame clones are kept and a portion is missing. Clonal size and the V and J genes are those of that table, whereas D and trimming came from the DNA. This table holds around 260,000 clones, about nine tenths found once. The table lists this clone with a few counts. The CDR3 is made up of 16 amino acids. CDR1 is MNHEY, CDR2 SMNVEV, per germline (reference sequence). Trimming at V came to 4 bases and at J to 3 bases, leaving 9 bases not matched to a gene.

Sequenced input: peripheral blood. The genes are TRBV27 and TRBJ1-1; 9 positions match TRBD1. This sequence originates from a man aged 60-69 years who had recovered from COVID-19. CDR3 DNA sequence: TGTGCCAGCAGTTCCCCCACAGGGGGCCTCGACACTGAAGCTTTCTTT. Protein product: CASSSPTGGLDTEAFF.